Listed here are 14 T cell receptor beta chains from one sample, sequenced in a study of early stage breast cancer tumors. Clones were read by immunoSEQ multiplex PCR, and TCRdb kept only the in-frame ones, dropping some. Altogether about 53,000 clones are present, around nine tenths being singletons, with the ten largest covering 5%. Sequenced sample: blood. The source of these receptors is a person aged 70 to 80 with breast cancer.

The CDR3 reads CASSLGTATLAAFF. The CDR3, as DNA: TGCGCCAGCAGCTTGGGGACAGCTACGCTTGCGGCTTTCTTT. The V gene is TRBV5-1, the J gene TRBJ1-1; a weak D match, TRBD1 (6 bases). CDR3 length equals 14 residues. Deletions cut 0 bases from V and 11 bases from J, with 17 bases between. Germline CDR1 is SGHRS and CDR2 is YFSETQ.

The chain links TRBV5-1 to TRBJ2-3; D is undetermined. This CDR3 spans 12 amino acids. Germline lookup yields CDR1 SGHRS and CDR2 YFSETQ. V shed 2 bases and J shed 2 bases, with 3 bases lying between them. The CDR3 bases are TGCGCCAGCAGCTTTAACACAGATACGCAGTATTTT. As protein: CASSFNTDTQYF.

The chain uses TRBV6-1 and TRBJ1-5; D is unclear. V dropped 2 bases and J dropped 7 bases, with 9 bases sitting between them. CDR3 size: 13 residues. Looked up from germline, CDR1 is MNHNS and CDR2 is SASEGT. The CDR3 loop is CASSEQNGQPQHF. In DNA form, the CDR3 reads TGTGCCAGCAGTGAACAGAACGGGCAGCCCCAGCATTTT.

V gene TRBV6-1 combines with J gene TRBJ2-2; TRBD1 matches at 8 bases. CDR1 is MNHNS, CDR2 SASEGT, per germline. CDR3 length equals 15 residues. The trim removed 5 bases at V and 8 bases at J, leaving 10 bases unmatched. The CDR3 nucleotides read TGTGCCAGCAGTCCCGTTTCAGGGGGCGTGGGGGAGCTGTTTTTT. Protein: CASSPVSGGVGELFF.

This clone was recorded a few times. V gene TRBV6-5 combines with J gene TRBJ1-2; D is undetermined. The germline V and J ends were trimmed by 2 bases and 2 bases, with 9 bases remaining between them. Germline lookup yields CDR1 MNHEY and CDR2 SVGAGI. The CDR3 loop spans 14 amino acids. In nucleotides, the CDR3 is TGTGCCAGCAGTTACGGCACAGTCAACTATGGCTACACCTTC. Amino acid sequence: CASSYGTVNYGYTF.

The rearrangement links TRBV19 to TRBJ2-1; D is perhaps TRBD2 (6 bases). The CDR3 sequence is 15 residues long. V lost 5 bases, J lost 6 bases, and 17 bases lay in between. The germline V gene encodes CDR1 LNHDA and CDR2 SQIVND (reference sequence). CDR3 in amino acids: CASSLRLVHINEQFF. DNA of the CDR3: TGTGCCAGTAGTCTCAGACTAGTGCACATCAATGAGCAGTTCTTC.

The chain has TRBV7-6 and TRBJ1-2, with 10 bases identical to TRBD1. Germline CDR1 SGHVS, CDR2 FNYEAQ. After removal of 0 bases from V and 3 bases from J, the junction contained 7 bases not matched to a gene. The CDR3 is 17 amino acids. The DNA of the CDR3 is TGTGCCAGCAGCTTAGCGAGTAAGGACAGGGGGGACTATGGCTACACCTTC. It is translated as CASSLASKDRGDYGYTF.

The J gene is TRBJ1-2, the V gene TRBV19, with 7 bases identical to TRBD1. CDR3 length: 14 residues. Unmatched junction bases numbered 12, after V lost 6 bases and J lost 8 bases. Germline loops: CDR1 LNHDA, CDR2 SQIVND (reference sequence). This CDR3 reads CASRATGEPPGYTF. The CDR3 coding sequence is TGTGCCAGTAGGGCTACAGGGGAACCGCCGGGCTACACCTTC.

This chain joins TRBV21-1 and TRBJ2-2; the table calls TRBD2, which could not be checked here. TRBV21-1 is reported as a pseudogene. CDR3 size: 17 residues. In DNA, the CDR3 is TGTGCCAGCAGCAGTCTGGGCGGGGGGACGAACACCGGGGAGCTGTTTTTT. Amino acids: CASSSLGGGTNTGELFF.

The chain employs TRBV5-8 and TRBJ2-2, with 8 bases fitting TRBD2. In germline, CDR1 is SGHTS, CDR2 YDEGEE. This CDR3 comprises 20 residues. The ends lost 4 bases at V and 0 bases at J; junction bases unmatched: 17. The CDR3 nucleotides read TGTGCCAGCAGCCTGCACTTGAGCGGGGGCACTTTCGCGAACACCGGGGAGCTGTTTTTT. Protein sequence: CASSLHLSGGTFANTGELFF.

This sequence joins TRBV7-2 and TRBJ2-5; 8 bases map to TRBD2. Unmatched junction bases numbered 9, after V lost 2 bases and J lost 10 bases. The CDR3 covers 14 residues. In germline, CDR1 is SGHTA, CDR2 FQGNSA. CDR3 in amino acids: CASSLIGSGRDQYF. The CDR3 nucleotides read TGTGCCAGCAGCTTAATTGGCAGCGGGAGAGACCAGTACTTC.

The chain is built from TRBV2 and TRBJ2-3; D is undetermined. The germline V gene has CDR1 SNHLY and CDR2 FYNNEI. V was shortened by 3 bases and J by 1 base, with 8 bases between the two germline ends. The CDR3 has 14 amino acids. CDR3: CASSDPAGTDTQYF. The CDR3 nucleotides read TGTGCCAGCAGTGACCCCGCGGGCACAGATACGCAGTATTTT.

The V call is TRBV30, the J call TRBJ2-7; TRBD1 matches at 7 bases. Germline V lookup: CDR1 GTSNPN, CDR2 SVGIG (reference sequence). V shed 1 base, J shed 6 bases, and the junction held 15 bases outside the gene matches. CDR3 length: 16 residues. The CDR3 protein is CAWSDSNRGAFTEQYF. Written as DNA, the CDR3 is TGTGCCTGGAGTGACTCCAACAGGGGAGCCTTTACCGAGCAGTACTTC.

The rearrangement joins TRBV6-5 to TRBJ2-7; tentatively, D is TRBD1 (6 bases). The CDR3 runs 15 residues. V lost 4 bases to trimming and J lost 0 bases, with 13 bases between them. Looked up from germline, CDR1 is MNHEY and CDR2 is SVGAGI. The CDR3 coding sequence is TGTGCCAGCAGTTGGGACAAATCGAGCTCCTACGAGCAGTACTTC. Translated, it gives CASSWDKSSSYEQYF.